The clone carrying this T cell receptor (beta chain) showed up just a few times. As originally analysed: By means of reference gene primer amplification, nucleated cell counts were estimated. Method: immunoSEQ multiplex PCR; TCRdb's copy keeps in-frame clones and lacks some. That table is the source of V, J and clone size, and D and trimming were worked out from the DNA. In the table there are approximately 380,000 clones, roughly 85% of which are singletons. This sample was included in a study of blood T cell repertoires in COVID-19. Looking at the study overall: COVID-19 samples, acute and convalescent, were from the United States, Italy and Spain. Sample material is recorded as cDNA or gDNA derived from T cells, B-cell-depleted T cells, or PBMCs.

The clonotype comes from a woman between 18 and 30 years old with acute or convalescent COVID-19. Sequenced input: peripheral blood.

CDR3 bases: TGTGCCGGACAGGGGAACACTGAAGCTTTCTTT. Residues: CAGQGNTEAFF. The rearrangement uses TRBV7-9 and TRBJ1-1, with TRBD1 matching over 8 bases. V gave up 11 bases and J gave up 1 base; unmatched junction bases: 0. CDR3 length: 11 amino acids. Germline-derived CDR1 and CDR2 are SEHNR and FQNEAQ (reference sequence).